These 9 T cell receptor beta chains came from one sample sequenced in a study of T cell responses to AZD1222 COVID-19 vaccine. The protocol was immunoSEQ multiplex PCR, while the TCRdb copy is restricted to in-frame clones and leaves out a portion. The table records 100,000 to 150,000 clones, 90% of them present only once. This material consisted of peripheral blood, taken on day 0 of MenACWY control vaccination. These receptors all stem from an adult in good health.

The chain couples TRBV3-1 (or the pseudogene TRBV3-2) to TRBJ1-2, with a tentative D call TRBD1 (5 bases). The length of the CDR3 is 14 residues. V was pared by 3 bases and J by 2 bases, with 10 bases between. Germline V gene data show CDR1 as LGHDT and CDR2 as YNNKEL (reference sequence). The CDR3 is CASSHGDGNYGYTF. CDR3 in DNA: TGTGCCAGCAGCCATGGGGACGGGAACTATGGCTACACCTTC.

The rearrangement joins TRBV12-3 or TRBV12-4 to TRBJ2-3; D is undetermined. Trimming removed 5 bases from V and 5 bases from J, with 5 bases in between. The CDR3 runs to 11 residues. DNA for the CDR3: TGTGCCAGCAGTGTGGGAGATACGCAGTATTTT. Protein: CASSVGDTQYF.

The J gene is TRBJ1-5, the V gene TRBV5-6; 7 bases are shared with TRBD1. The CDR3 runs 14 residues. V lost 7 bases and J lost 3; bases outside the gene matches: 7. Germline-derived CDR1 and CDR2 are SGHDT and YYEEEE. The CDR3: CASSLDRNNQPQHF. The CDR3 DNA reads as TGTGCCAGCTCTTTGGACAGGAACAATCAGCCCCAGCATTTT.

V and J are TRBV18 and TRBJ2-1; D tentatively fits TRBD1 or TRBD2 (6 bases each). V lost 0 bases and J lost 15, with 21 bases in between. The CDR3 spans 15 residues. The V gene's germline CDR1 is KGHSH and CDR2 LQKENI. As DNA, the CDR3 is TGTGCCAGCTCACCACCGGGGGCCACCCCGCGGGGCCCGTTCTTC. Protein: CASSPPGATPRGPFF.

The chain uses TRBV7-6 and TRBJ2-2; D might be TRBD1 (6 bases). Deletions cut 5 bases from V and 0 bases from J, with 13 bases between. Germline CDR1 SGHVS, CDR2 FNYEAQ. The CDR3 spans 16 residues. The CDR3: CASSVRGYSNTGELFF. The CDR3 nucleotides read TGTGCCAGCAGCGTAAGGGGGTATTCGAACACCGGGGAGCTGTTTTTT.

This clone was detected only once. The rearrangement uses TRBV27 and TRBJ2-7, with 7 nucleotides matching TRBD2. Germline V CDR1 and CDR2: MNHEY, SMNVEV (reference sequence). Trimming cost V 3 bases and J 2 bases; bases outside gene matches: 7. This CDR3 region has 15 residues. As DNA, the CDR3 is TGTGCCAGCAGTTTTTTCGGCGGGGGAGCCTACGAGCAGTACTTC. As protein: CASSFFGGGAYEQYF.

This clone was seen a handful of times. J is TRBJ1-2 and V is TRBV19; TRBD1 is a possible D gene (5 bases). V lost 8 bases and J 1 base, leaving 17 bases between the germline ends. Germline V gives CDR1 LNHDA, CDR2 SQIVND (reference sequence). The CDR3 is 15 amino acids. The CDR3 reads CASSNMDILNYGYTF. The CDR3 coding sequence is TGTGCCAGTTCCAATATGGACATCCTTAACTATGGCTACACCTTC.

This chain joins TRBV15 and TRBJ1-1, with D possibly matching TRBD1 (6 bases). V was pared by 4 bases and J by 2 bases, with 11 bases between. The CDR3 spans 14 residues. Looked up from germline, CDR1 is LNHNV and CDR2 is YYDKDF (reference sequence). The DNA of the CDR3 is TGTGCCACCAGCATCGGGACAATTAACACTGAAGCTTTCTTT. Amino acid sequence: CATSIGTINTEAFF.

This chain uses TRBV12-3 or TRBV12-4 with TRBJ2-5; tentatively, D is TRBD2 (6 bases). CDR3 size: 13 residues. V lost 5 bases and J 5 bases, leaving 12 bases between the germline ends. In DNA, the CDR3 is TGTGCCAGCAGTGATGGAGGGGAGGAGACCCAGTACTTC. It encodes CASSDGGEETQYF.